The 26 T cell receptor beta chains below were found in one sample sequenced in a study of OX40 agonist ivuxolimab in advanced cancers. Data came from immunoSEQ multiplex PCR; TCRdb stores just in-frame clones and leaves some out. The table records roughly 120,000 clones, less than 95% of them present only once. The source material was CD4+ or CD8+ T cells sorted from blood, sampled in a trial of the OX40 agonist ivuxolimab. The receptors derive from an adult with an advanced solid tumor such as melanoma, head and neck, liver or kidney cancer.

The rearrangement joins TRBV18 to TRBJ1-2; 10 nucleotides line up with TRBD1. CDR3 length: 14 amino acids. V was clipped by 3 bases and J by 6 bases; unmatched bases: 4. Per the germline V gene, CDR1 is KGHSH and CDR2 is LQKENI. CDR3 bases: TGTGCCAGCTCACCGGGACAGGGGAACCATGGCTACACCTTC. Protein: CASSPGQGNHGYTF.

CDR3 DNA sequence: TGTGCCAGTAGTACTGCAGGGAGCTATGGCTACACCTTC. Protein sequence: CASSTAGSYGYTF. The rearrangement joins TRBV19 to TRBJ1-2, with D perhaps TRBD1 (5 bases). The CDR3 contains 13 residues. V was shortened by 4 bases and J by 4 bases, with 10 bases between the two germline ends. Germline values: CDR1 LNHDA, CDR2 SQIVND (reference sequence).

This clone appeared a few times. The V and J genes are TRBV5-1 and TRBJ2-1; 7 bases line up with TRBD1. J lost 3 bases, V lost 4 bases, and 7 bases had no gene match. CDR1 is SGHRS, CDR2 YFSETQ, per germline. This CDR3 spans 15 amino acids. CDR3 in DNA: TGCGCCAGCAGCGGGGGACAGAATGTCTACAATGAGCAGTTCTTC. It is translated as CASSGGQNVYNEQFF.

The gene calls are TRBV27 and TRBJ2-2, with D unclear. CDR1 is MNHEY, CDR2 SMNVEV, per germline (reference sequence). The CDR3 consists of 17 residues. V lost 4 bases, J lost 4 bases, and 19 bases lay in between. The DNA for the CDR3 is TGTGCCAGCAGTTCTGTTACACGACCCCCTACCACCGGGGAGCTGTTTTTT. Translating it yields CASSSVTRPPTTGELFF.

This clone was found once. The rearrangement joins TRBV9 to TRBJ1-1, with D uncertain. The CDR3 is made up of 13 amino acids. Trimming removed 4 bases at V and 4 bases at J, with 11 bases between. CDR1 and CDR2 (germline): SGDLS, YYNGEE. CDR3 nucleotides: TGTGCCAGCAGCTCCCATGACGGCACTGAAGCTTTCTTT. It specifies CASSSHDGTEAFF.

V is TRBV5-1 and J is TRBJ2-7; 7 bases fit TRBD2. Germline V gene lookup returns CDR1 SGHRS and CDR2 YFSETQ. The J segment lost 1 base and the V segment lost 4 bases, leaving 14 bases of the junction unmatched. This CDR3 is built from 17 residues. The CDR3 DNA reads TGCGCCAGCAGCCTCTGGACTAGTGGGATTGTATCCTACGAGCAGTACTTC. Translated: CASSLWTSGIVSYEQYF.

The V call is TRBV29-1, the J call TRBJ2-7; D is unclear. The germline V gene encodes CDR1 SQVTM and CDR2 ANQGSEA. Trimming took off 4 bases at V and 1 base at J, with 8 bases between the two ends. This CDR3 comprises 12 residues. The chain's CDR3 is CSVVDASYEQYF. In DNA form, the CDR3 reads TGCAGCGTTGTGGATGCTTCCTACGAGCAGTACTTC.

The chain is built from TRBV28 and TRBJ2-5; D is unresolved. Trimming removed 2 bases from V and 3 bases from J, with 1 base in between. The CDR3 totals 11 residues. Germline V gene sequence: CDR1 MDHEN, CDR2 SYDVKM. The CDR3, as DNA: TGTGCCAGCAGTTTAAAAGAGACCCAGTACTTC. Translating it yields CASSLKETQYF.

In this sample, this clone turned up once. This chain uses TRBV19 with TRBJ1-5, with 7 positions matching TRBD1. V gave up 4 bases and J gave up 4 bases; unmatched junction bases: 4. In germline, CDR1 is LNHDA, CDR2 SQIVND (reference sequence). The CDR3 runs 14 residues. The CDR3: CASSRGQVNQPQHF. CDR3 sequence (DNA): TGTGCCAGTAGTAGAGGACAGGTAAATCAGCCCCAGCATTTT.

This rearrangement joins TRBV13 to TRBJ2-5; a weak D match, TRBD2 (6 bases). The DNA end lines up better with TRBJ2-7; the J call may be wrong. The CDR3 sequence is 15 residues long. Germline V gives CDR1 PRHDT, CDR2 FYEKMQ (reference sequence). The CDR3 DNA sequence: TGTGCCAGCAGCTTAGTGGGACTGGGCTCCTACGAGCAGTACTTC. It encodes CASSLVGLGSYEQYF.

V and J are TRBV6-1 and TRBJ1-2; D is unresolved. Deletions cut 7 bases from V and 4 bases from J, with 13 bases between. Germline V gives CDR1 MNHNS, CDR2 SASEGT. The CDR3 extends over 13 amino acids. CDR3 protein: CASTLGELYGYTF. CDR3 nucleotides: TGTGCCAGCACCCTGGGAGAACTCTATGGCTACACCTTC.

The V gene is TRBV11-3, the J gene TRBJ2-3, with 8 bases lining up with TRBD2. V shed 1 base and J 4 bases; nucleotides not matched to a gene: 4. This CDR3 is 15 amino acids long. The germline CDR1 and CDR2 sequences are SGHNT and YENEEA. The CDR3 spells CASSLASGSADTQYF. The CDR3, as DNA: TGTGCCAGCAGCTTAGCAAGCGGGAGCGCAGATACGCAGTATTTT.

The chain carries TRBV19 and TRBJ1-5, with D unresolved. This CDR3 has 16 amino acids. V was cut by 6 bases and J by 4 bases, with 19 bases left in between. Germline lookup yields CDR1 LNHDA and CDR2 SQIVND (reference sequence). The CDR3 DNA is TGTGCCAGTAGGCGGAGAATAGCCGAATATAATCAGCCCCAGCATTTT. Encoded protein: CASRRRIAEYNQPQHF.

This clone appeared a single time. The chain carries TRBV5-1 and TRBJ2-1; TRBD2 agrees at 11 bases. The length of the CDR3 is 17 residues. Trimming at V came to 0 bases and at J to 6 bases, leaving 8 bases not matched to a gene. Germline V gene lookup returns CDR1 SGHRS and CDR2 YFSETQ. The CDR3 nucleotides are TGCGCCAGCAGCTTGGCTATTAGCGGGAGGGACGGCAATGAGCAGTTCTTC. It specifies CASSLAISGRDGNEQFF.

The chain has TRBV5-1 and TRBJ2-1; perhaps D is TRBD1 or TRBD2 (5 bases each). Germline V gene sequence: CDR1 SGHRS, CDR2 YFSETQ. The CDR3 spans 17 residues. With 4 bases removed from V and 1 base from J, the gap between germline ends came to 18 bases. CDR3 nucleotides: TGCGCCAGCAGCCCAGGGCCTGCGGGCACTTCCTACAATGAGCAGTTCTTC. Amino acid sequence: CASSPGPAGTSYNEQFF.

V and J are TRBV5-1 and TRBJ2-7; 7 bases fit TRBD1. This CDR3 comprises 14 residues. Germline CDR1 is SGHRS and CDR2 is YFSETQ. V was pared by 0 bases and J by 4 bases, with 4 bases of the junction left unmatched. CDR3 bases: TGCGCCAGCAGCTTGGGGGACAGTTTTTACGAGCAGTACTTC. This translates into CASSLGDSFYEQYF.

V usage is TRBV28 and J usage is TRBJ1-1; 9 bases agree with TRBD1. V dropped 2 bases and J dropped 5; count of bases not matched to a gene: 6. Per the germline V gene, CDR1 is MDHEN and CDR2 is SYDVKM. The CDR3 contains 15 residues. The CDR3 is CASSLVDRGRTEAFF. As DNA, the CDR3 is TGTGCCAGCAGTTTAGTGGACAGGGGCAGGACTGAAGCTTTCTTT.

V gene TRBV7-8 combines with J gene TRBJ2-2; 7 positions match TRBD1. CDR1 and CDR2 (germline): SGHVS, FQNEAQ. This CDR3 region has 15 residues. With V trimmed by 2 bases and J by 5 bases, 5 bases remained unmatched. The DNA for the CDR3 is TGTGCCAGCAGCTTAAGGGGGCGCGGGACCGGGGAGCTGTTTTTT. Translated, it gives CASSLRGRGTGELFF.

The chain couples TRBV18 to TRBJ1-3, with 7 bases that match TRBD1. The CDR3 spans 17 residues. Trimming removed 4 bases from V and 1 base from J; junction bases left unmatched: 10. Germline CDR1 KGHSH, CDR2 LQKENI. The chain's CDR3 is CASSRSIDRESGNTIYF. The CDR3 DNA sequence: TGTGCCAGCTCACGATCCATCGACAGGGAATCTGGAAACACCATATATTTT. The entire variable domain, with the rest obtained from reference TRBV18 and TRBJ1-3, is as follows: NAGVMQNPRHLVRRRGQEARLRCSPMKGHSHVYWYRQLPEEGLKFMVYLQKENIIDESGMPKERFSAEFPKEGPSILRIQQVVRGDSAAYFCASSRSIDRESGNTIYFGEGSWLTVV.

The chain is built from TRBV27 and TRBJ2-7, with D maybe TRBD1 (6 bases). Between the trimmed V and J ends, which lost 4 bases and 0 bases, there was a span of 16 bases. CDR3 length: 16 amino acids. Germline values: CDR1 MNHEY, CDR2 SMNVEV (reference sequence). The CDR3 protein is CASSSPGRGGSYEQYF. The CDR3 nucleotides are TGTGCCAGCAGTTCGCCCGGAAGAGGGGGCTCCTACGAGCAGTACTTC.

The V gene is TRBV5-1, the J gene TRBJ2-7, with D possibly TRBD2 on 6 matching bases. Trimming removed 4 bases at V and 5 bases at J, with 19 bases between. CDR1 and CDR2 (germline): SGHRS, YFSETQ. The CDR3 has 15 residues. CDR3 residues: CASSPVGGKTHEQYF. CDR3 nucleotide sequence: TGCGCCAGCAGCCCTGTAGGCGGGAAGACCCACGAGCAGTACTTC.

The J gene is TRBJ1-3, the V gene TRBV10-3, with a tentative D call TRBD1 (6 bases). V was pared by 3 bases and J by 8 bases, with 11 bases between. Germline CDR1 and CDR2: ENHRY and SYGVKD. This CDR3 is built from 13 residues. The CDR3: CAISDGQRDTIYF. The CDR3 DNA is TGTGCCATCAGTGATGGACAGCGGGACACCATATATTTT.

The V call is TRBV4-2, the J call TRBJ1-6; D uncertain. Per the germline V gene, CDR1 is LGHNA and CDR2 is YNFKEQ. This CDR3 has 13 residues. V was trimmed by 1 base and J by 13 bases, leaving 11 bases between them. The CDR3 region is CASSQGEGGPLHF. The DNA for the CDR3 is TGTGCCAGCAGCCAAGGTGAAGGAGGCCCCCTCCACTTT.

This chain connects TRBV6-5 to TRBJ1-1; no firm D call. The V gene's germline CDR1 is MNHEY and CDR2 SVGAGI. V dropped 7 bases and J dropped 7 bases, with 16 bases sitting between them. The CDR3 runs 13 residues. In DNA form, the CDR3 reads TGTGCCAGCACCCCCACATCCGTGGGTGAAGCTTTCTTT. Translated: CASTPTSVGEAFF.

At least ten counts were recorded for this clone. V and J are TRBV19 and TRBJ1-2; 7 nucleotides align to TRBD1. CDR3 size: 14 residues. The V and J ends lost 1 base and 6 bases, in that order; junction bases with no gene match: 5. Germline CDR1 reads LNHDA; CDR2 reads SQIVND (reference sequence). The CDR3 sequence is CASSIAWDSDGYTF. CDR3 nucleotides: TGTGCCAGTAGTATAGCATGGGACAGTGATGGCTACACCTTC.

The V gene is TRBV19, the J gene TRBJ2-7; D is undetermined. Germline-derived CDR1 and CDR2 are LNHDA and SQIVND (reference sequence). V was trimmed by 2 bases and J by 2 bases, leaving 10 bases between them. CDR3 length: 14 residues. CDR3 protein: CASSISVTPYEQYF. As DNA, the CDR3 is TGTGCCAGTAGTATAAGTGTAACTCCCTACGAGCAGTACTTC.